These T cell receptor beta chains were read from a single sample in a study of read filtering for tumor transcriptome and immune sequencing. One entry per CDR3 protein results from TCRdb running MiXCR on the reads. Of almost 40,000 distinct CDR3 sequences listed, 12% to 15% are singletons. Sequenced material: a population of CD138-negative cells sorted from bone marrow. All receptors derive from a donor aged 40 or older with multiple myeloma. The CDR3 runs from the conserved cysteine through the conserved F or W. Fields, in order: J gene, V gene, D gene, clone size, CDR3 DNA, CDR3 protein. D genes are given only for firm matches. Clone size, where shown, is once, few, many, or a class for clones that have expanded.

J gene: TRBJ2-7; V gene: TRBV7-9; D gene: TRBD1; clone size: many; CDR3 DNA: TGTGCCAGCAGCTTAACCATGGGACAGGGGTCCTACGAGCAGTACTTC; CDR3 protein: CASSLTMGQGSYEQYF
J gene: TRBJ2-5; V gene: TRBV29-1; D gene: NA; clone size: many; CDR3 DNA: TGCAGCGCCCGAGTGGCGGGGGCCGAGACCCAGTACTTC; CDR3 protein: CSARVAGAETQYF
J gene: TRBJ1-1; V gene: TRBV20-1; D gene: TRBD1; clone size: NA; CDR3 DNA: TGCAGTGCGGAAAGACCAGGGGGCGTTCCTGAAGCTTTCTTT; CDR3 protein: CSAERPGGVPEAFF
J gene: TRBJ2-7; V gene: TRBV5-5; D gene: NA; clone size: many; CDR3 DNA: TGTGCCAGCAGCTTACAGGTTCCCTACGAGCAGTACTTC; CDR3 protein: CASSLQVPYEQYF
J gene: TRBJ1-1; V gene: TRBV16; D gene: TRBD1; clone size: many; CDR3 DNA: TGTGCCAGCAGCCCTCAGGGGGCCCTCGACCGGGCTTTCTTT; CDR3 protein: CASSPQGALDRAFF
J gene: TRBJ2-7; V gene: TRBV20-1; D gene: NA; clone size: few; CDR3 DNA: TGCAGTGCTAGTCCTCATGGCAGGGATTTCTACGAGCAGTACTTC; CDR3 protein: CSASPHGRDFYEQYF
J gene: TRBJ2-6; V gene: TRBV6-2/TRBV6-3; D gene: NA; clone size: many; CDR3 DNA: TGTGCCAGCAGTTATGGCAGAAGCTCTGGGGCCAACGTCCTGACTTTC; CDR3 protein: CASSYGRSSGANVLTF
J gene: TRBJ2-3; V gene: TRBV12-3/TRBV12-4; D gene: NA; clone size: many; CDR3 DNA: TGTGCCAGCAGTTTAATTTCAGGGTTAAGCACAGATACGCAGTATTTT; CDR3 protein: CASSLISGLSTDTQYF
J gene: TRBJ2-6; V gene: TRBV6-1; D gene: NA; clone size: many; CDR3 DNA: TGTGCCAGCAGTGCTTGGGGGCCACCCTACTCTGGGGCCAACGTCCTGACTTTC; CDR3 protein: CASSAWGPPYSGANVLTF
J gene: TRBJ2-1; V gene: TRBV2; D gene: TRBD2; clone size: many; CDR3 DNA: TGTGCCAGCAGGAAGACTAGCTTCTCCTACAATGAGCAGTTCTTC; CDR3 protein: CASRKTSFSYNEQFF
J gene: TRBJ1-1; V gene: TRBV28; D gene: NA; clone size: many; CDR3 DNA: TGTGCCAGCAGATATAGAAACACTGAAGCTTTCTTT; CDR3 protein: CASRYRNTEAFF
J gene: TRBJ1-1; V gene: TRBV5-5; D gene: NA; clone size: many; CDR3 DNA: TGTGCCAGCAGCTCTGGATCGAACACTGAAGCTTTCTTT; CDR3 protein: CASSSGSNTEAFF
J gene: TRBJ2-7; V gene: TRBV10-3; D gene: TRBD1; clone size: many; CDR3 DNA: TGTGCCATCAGTCGGACAGGGGACTACGAGCAGTACTTC; CDR3 protein: CAISRTGDYEQYF
J gene: TRBJ1-1; V gene: TRBV7-9; D gene: NA; clone size: many; CDR3 DNA: TGTGCCAGCAGCTTAGGGACAGCTGAAGCTTTCTTT; CDR3 protein: CASSLGTAEAFF
J gene: TRBJ2-5; V gene: TRBV2; D gene: NA; clone size: many; CDR3 DNA: TGTGCCAGCAGTAGATACGGCCGGGAGACCCAGTACTTC; CDR3 protein: CASSRYGRETQYF
J gene: TRBJ2-1; V gene: TRBV18; D gene: TRBD1; clone size: many; CDR3 DNA: TGTGCCAGCACGTTTGGGACAGGGACCTACAATGAGCAGTTCTTC; CDR3 protein: CASTFGTGTYNEQFF
J gene: TRBJ1-1; V gene: TRBV15; D gene: NA; clone size: many; CDR3 DNA: TGTGCCACCAGCTCGGGGGCTGGTACTGAAGCTTTCTTT; CDR3 protein: CATSSGAGTEAFF
J gene: TRBJ2-1; V gene: TRBV5-1; D gene: NA; clone size: many; CDR3 DNA: TGCGCCAGCAGCTGGGGGGGACAAACCTACAATGAGCAGTTCTTC; CDR3 protein: CASSWGGQTYNEQFF
J gene: TRBJ1-1; V gene: TRBV20-1; D gene: TRBD1; clone size: many; CDR3 DNA: TGCAGTGCTGACAGGGGGATCAACACTGAAGCTTTCTTT; CDR3 protein: CSADRGINTEAFF
J gene: TRBJ1-1; V gene: TRBV20-1; D gene: TRBD1; clone size: many; CDR3 DNA: TGCAGTGCTAGCGGGACAGGGTATGAAGCTTTCTTT; CDR3 protein: CSASGTGYEAFF
J gene: TRBJ1-1; V gene: TRBV4-1; D gene: NA; clone size: many; CDR3 DNA: TGCGCCAGCAGCCAAGAGTCGGACGTAGGGAGGGAAGCTTTCTTT; CDR3 protein: CASSQESDVGREAFF
J gene: TRBJ2-1; V gene: TRBV29-1; D gene: TRBD1; clone size: medium-sized; CDR3 DNA: TGCAGCGTTGCCCGACAGGGCGACAATGAGCAGTTCTTC; CDR3 protein: CSVARQGDNEQFF
J gene: TRBJ1-5; V gene: TRBV6-5; D gene: NA; clone size: few; CDR3 DNA: TGTGCCAGCAGTTACCGTGAAGGGTCTCAGGCCCAGCATTTT; CDR3 protein: CASSYREGSQAQHF
J gene: TRBJ2-1; V gene: TRBV2; D gene: NA; clone size: many; CDR3 DNA: TGTGCCAGCAGTCGGACGGAACGCTCCTACAATGAGCAGTTCTTC; CDR3 protein: CASSRTERSYNEQFF
J gene: TRBJ2-3; V gene: TRBV7-9; D gene: NA; clone size: NA; CDR3 DNA: TGTGCCAGCCTGCAGATTAGCACAGATACGCAGTATTTT; CDR3 protein: CASLQISTDTQYF
J gene: TRBJ2-1; V gene: TRBV7-2; D gene: NA; clone size: medium-sized; CDR3 DNA: TGTGCCAGCAGCTCCCAGCCAGCGACAGCCCTCTCCTACAATGAGCAGTTCTTC; CDR3 protein: CASSSQPATALSYNEQFF
J gene: TRBJ1-6; V gene: TRBV20-1; D gene: NA; clone size: NA; CDR3 DNA: TGTAGTGCTAGAGTGGGCAGGTTCCAAAGTTCACCCCTCCACTTT; CDR3 protein: CSARVGRFQSSPLHF
J gene: TRBJ1-1; V gene: TRBV14; D gene: NA; clone size: many; CDR3 DNA: TGTGCCAGCAGTCCTACACTGAGGGACACTGAAGCTTTCTTT; CDR3 protein: CASSPTLRDTEAFF
J gene: TRBJ2-6; V gene: TRBV12-3/TRBV12-4; D gene: NA; clone size: NA; CDR3 DNA: TGTGCCAGCAGTTTATCCCCTGGGGCCAACGTCCTGACTTTC; CDR3 protein: CASSLSPGANVLTF
J gene: TRBJ2-3; V gene: TRBV4-3; D gene: TRBD1; clone size: many; CDR3 DNA: TGCGCCAGCAGCCAAGACTTTGCTGGGGGACAGTTAAAAGATACGCAGTATTTT; CDR3 protein: CASSQDFAGGQLKDTQYF
J gene: TRBJ2-2; V gene: TRBV6-6; D gene: NA; clone size: few; CDR3 DNA: TGTGCCAGCAGGATTCAAGCGAACACCCGGGAGCTGTTTTTT; CDR3 protein: CASRIQANTRELFF